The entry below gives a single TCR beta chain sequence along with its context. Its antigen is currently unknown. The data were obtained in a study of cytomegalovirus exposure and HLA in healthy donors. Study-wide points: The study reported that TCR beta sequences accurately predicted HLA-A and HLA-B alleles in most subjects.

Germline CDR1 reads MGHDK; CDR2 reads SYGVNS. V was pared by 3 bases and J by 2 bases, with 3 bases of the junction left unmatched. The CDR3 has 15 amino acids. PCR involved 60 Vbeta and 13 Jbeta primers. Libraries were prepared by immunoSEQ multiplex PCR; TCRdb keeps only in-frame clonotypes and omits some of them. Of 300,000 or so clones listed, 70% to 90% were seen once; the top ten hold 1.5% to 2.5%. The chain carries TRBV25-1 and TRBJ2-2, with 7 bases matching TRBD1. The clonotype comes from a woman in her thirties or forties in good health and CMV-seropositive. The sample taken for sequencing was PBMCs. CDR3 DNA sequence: TGTGCCAGCAGTGACTGGGACAGTAACACCGGGGAGCTGTTTTTT. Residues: CASSDWDSNTGELFF.